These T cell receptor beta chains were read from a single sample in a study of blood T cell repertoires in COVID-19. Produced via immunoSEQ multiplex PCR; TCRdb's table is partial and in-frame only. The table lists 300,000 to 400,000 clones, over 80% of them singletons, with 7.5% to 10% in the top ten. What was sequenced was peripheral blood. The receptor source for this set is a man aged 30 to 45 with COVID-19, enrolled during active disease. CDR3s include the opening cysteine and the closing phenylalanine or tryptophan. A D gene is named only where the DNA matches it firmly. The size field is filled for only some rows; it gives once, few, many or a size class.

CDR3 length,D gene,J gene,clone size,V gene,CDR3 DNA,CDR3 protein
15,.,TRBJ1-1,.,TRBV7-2,TGTGCCAGCAGGACTCGGGACACCGTGAACACTGAAGCTTTCTTT,CASRTRDTVNTEAFF
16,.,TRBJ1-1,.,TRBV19,TGTGCCAGTAGTATTGCGTCAGGAGGGATGAACACTGAAGCTTTCTTT,CASSIASGGMNTEAFF
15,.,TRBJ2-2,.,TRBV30,TGTGCCTGGGGATCTGACATTACGAGAACCGGGGAGCTGTTTTTT,CAWGSDITRTGELFF
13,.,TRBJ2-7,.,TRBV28,TGTGCCAGCAGTTTCGACAGGCGATACGAGCAGTACTTC,CASSFDRRYEQYF
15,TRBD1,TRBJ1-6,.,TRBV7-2,TGTGCCAGCAGCCCACGACAGGGGGCAGGTTCACCCCTCCACTTT,CASSPRQGAGSPLHF
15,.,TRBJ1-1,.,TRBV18,TGTGCCAGCTCACCACCCCAAAAGCAGAACACTGAAGCTTTCTTT,CASSPPQKQNTEAFF
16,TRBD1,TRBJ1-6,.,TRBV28,TGTGCCAGCAGTTCTCGTCGGACAGGGGACGCCTCACCCCTCCACTTT,CASSSRRTGDASPLHF
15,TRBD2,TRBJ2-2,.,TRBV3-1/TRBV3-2,TGTGCCAGCAGCTCGGGACTAGCGGCCACCGGGGAGCTGTTTTTT,CASSSGLAATGELFF
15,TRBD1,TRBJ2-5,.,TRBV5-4,TGTGCCAGCAGCTTGACCACAGGGGGCGCGGAGACCCAGTACTTC,CASSLTTGGAETQYF
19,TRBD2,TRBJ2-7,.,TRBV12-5,TGTGCTAGTGGTTTAGCTCCCCTAGCGGGGGGCCTCCGATCCTACGAGCAGTACTTC,CASGLAPLAGGLRSYEQYF
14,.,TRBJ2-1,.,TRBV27,TGTGCCAGCAGTTTAGAACAGGGCTACAATGAGCAGTTCTTC,CASSLEQGYNEQFF
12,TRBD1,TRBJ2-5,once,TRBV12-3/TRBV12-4,TGTGCCAGCAGCGCGGACAGGGAGGCCCAGTACTTC,CASSADREAQYF
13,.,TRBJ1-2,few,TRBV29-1,TGCAGCGTTGAAGCGAGACGGGCGGGAGGCTACACCTTC,CSVEARRAGGYTF
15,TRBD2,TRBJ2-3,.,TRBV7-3,TGTGCCAGCAGCCCTAGCGGGAGAGGCACAGATACGCAGTATTTT,CASSPSGRGTDTQYF
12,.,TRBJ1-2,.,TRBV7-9,TGTGCCAGCAGCTATGACAGCTATGGCTACACCTTC,CASSYDSYGYTF
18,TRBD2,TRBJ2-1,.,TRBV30,TGTGCCTGGAGTATAGGGGGGGCCGGGACTAGCGGGAGGGCATGGCAGTTCTTC,CAWSIGGAGTSGRAWQFF
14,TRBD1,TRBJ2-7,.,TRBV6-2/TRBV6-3,TGTGCCAGCAGCGACAGGGGGGGCATCTACGAGCAGTACTTC,CASSDRGGIYEQYF
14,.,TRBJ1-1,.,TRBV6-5,TGTGCCAGCAGTTCCAGGCGTGGGAGCACTGAAGCTTTCTTT,CASSSRRGSTEAFF
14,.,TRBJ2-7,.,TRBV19,TGTGCCAGTAGTATGGCCAGTTCTCACTACGAGCAGTACTTC,CASSMASSHYEQYF
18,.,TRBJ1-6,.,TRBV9,TGTGCCAGCGGACTACCGGCGGGGAGTAGCTCCTATAATTCACCCCTCCACTTT,CASGLPAGSSSYNSPLHF
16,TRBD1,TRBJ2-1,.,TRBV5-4,TGTGCCAGCAGCTTTAGCTTTGGGACAGGGGTTTATGAGCAGTTCTTC,CASSFSFGTGVYEQFF
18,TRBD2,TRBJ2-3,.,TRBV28,TGTGCCAGCAGTTTCACCATGTCGCTAGCGGGTTCGGAAGATACGCAGTATTTT,CASSFTMSLAGSEDTQYF
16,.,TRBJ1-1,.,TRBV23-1,TGCGCCAGCAGTCGTGGGGGACACGAAATGAACACTGAAGCTTTCTTT,CASSRGGHEMNTEAFF
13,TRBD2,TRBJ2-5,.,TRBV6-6,TGTGCCGGAGCTAGCGGGGTCCAAGAGACCCAGTACTTC,CAGASGVQETQYF
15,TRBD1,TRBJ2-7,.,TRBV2,TGTGCCAGCAGTGAACGGGGCAGGGGGCCGTACGAGCAGTACTTC,CASSERGRGPYEQYF
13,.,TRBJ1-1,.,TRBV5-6,TGTGCCAGCAGCCCTGGGCGGGGAACGGGGGCTTTCTTT,CASSPGRGTGAFF
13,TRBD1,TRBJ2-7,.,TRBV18,TGTGCCAGCTCACGACAGGGATCCTACGAGCAGTACTTC,CASSRQGSYEQYF
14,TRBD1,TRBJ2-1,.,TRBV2,TGTGCCAGCAAGGACAGGGGAACCTACAATGAGCAGTTCTTC,CASKDRGTYNEQFF
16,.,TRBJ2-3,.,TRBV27,TGTGCCAGCAGTTTATTCGCCAGGGCGGGCACAGATACGCAGTATTTT,CASSLFARAGTDTQYF
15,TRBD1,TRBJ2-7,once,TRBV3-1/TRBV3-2,TGTGCCAGCAGCCTGGGGACAGGGGGGCACTACGAGCAGTACTTC,CASSLGTGGHYEQYF
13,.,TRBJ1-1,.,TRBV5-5,TGTGCCAGCAGCGTCAGGTGGAACACTGAAGCTTTCTTT,CASSVRWNTEAFF
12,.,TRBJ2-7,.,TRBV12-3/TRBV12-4,TGTGCCAGCAGTTTAGGGGCCCTCGAGCAGTACTTC,CASSLGALEQYF
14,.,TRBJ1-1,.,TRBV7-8,TGTGCCAGCAGCATCCGACTAGCGGGCACTGAAGCTTTCTTT,CASSIRLAGTEAFF
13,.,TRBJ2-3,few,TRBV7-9,TGTGCCAGCAGCCCAGGGATCACAGATACGCAGTATTTT,CASSPGITDTQYF
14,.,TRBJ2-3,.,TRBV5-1,TGCGCCAGCAGCACCGACAGGCCCACAGATACGCAGTATTTT,CASSTDRPTDTQYF
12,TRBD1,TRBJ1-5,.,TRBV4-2,TGTGCCAGCGGACAGGGGAATCAGCCCCAGCATTTT,CASGQGNQPQHF
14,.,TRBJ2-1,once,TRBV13,TGTGCCAGCAGCCCAGGGGCTTCCTACAATGAGCAGTTCTTC,CASSPGASYNEQFF
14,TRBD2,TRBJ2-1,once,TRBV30,TGTGCCTGGACAGCTTTAGCGGGAGGCAATGAGCAGTTCTTC,CAWTALAGGNEQFF
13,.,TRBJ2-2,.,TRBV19,TGTGCCACCGGCTTAGGGGGAATCGGGGAGCTGTTTTTT,CATGLGGIGELFF
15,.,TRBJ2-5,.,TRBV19,TGTGCCAGTAGTTCCTCGGGGGACTTAAAAGAGACCCAGTACTTC,CASSSSGDLKETQYF
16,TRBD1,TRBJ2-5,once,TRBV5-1,TGCGCCAGCAGCTTGGAGAGGGGGCGCGTTATTGAGACCCAGTACTTC,CASSLERGRVIETQYF
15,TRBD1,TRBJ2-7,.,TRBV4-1,TGCGCCAGCAGCTCCCCTTACAGGGGAGCCTACGAGCAGTACTTC,CASSSPYRGAYEQYF
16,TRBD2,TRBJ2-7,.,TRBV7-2,TGTGCCAGCAGCTTAGGGTTAGCGGGGGGTTCCTACGAGCAGTACTTC,CASSLGLAGGSYEQYF
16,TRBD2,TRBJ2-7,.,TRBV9,TGTGCCAGCAGCGCCATCGGAGGGCGGCGGGAGAGCGAGCAGTACTTC,CASSAIGGRRESEQYF
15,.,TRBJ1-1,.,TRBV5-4,TGTGCCAGCAGCTTGGAGAGGGATTTAAGGTCTGAAGCTTTCTTT,CASSLERDLRSEAFF
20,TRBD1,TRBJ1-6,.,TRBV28,TGTGCCAGCAGTTTTAGGACAGGGTCGAAATGGGATCTTCATAATTCACCCCTCCACTTT,CASSFRTGSKWDLHNSPLHF
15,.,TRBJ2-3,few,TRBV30,TGTGCCTGGAGGCAATGGGGGCCTAGCACAGATACGCAGTATTTT,CAWRQWGPSTDTQYF
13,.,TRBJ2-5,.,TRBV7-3,TGTGCCAGCAGCTTAGTCAGCCAAGAGACCCAGTACTTC,CASSLVSQETQYF
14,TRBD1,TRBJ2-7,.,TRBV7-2,TGTGCCAGCAGCTTGTTAGGGACAGGGTCCGAGCAGTACTTC,CASSLLGTGSEQYF
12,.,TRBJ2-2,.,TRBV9,TGTGCCAGCATAGGGAGAACCGGGGAGCTGTTTTTT,CASIGRTGELFF
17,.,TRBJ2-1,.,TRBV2,TGTGCCAGCTACCGGACCGGGACTGCATACTCCTACAATGAGCAGTTCTTC,CASYRTGTAYSYNEQFF
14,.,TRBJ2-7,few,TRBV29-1,TGCAGCGTTGAAAACCTACAGATCTCCTACGAGCAGTACTTC,CSVENLQISYEQYF
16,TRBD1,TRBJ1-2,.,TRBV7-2,TGTGCCAGCAGCTTAGAGGGGGCGGGACGGAACTATGGCTACACCTTC,CASSLEGAGRNYGYTF
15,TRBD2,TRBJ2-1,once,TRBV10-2,TGCGCCAGCAGATTGACTAGCGGGGGGACCAATGAGCAGTTCTTC,CASRLTSGGTNEQFF
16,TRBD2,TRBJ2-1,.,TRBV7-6,TGTGCCAGCAGCTCTTTCACTAGCGGGAGGCTCAATGAGCAGTTCTTC,CASSSFTSGRLNEQFF